The T cell receptor beta chain described here comes from a study of PD-1 blockade in classical Hodgkin lymphoma. Looking at the study overall: Intravenous delivery of nivolumab at 3 mg/kg to patients occurred every 2 weeks.

Germline lookup yields CDR1 MNHNS and CDR2 SASEGT. The germline V and J ends were trimmed by 6 bases and 7 bases, with 4 bases remaining between them. This CDR3 has 10 residues. This clone was detected a few times. Its antigen is not identified. All the patients suffered relapse after autologous stem cell transplantation, and brentuximab vedotin exposure differed. The repertoire was sequenced with immunoSEQ multiplex PCR; TCRdb's copy has only in-frame clones and lacks some. Of roughly 42,000 clones listed, roughly three quarters were seen once; the top ten hold approximately 20%. Study results and caveats: Similar baseline diversity was found in complete responders and newly diagnosed patients. A significant rise in TCR diversity was seen by C4D1 for CD4+ cells but not for CD8+ cells. What drove the repertoire differences, possibly disease activity or prior therapy, has not been defined.

This chain links TRBV6-1 with TRBJ2-1, with D uncertain. Material: peripheral blood mononuclear cells (PBMCs), obtained at baseline. The TCR sequence derives from a human donor with classical Hodgkin lymphoma. The CDR3 loop reads CASSVNEQFF. For the CDR3, the DNA is TGTGCCAGCAGCGTAAATGAGCAGTTCTTC.